One T cell receptor (beta chain) is described in this entry. Its antigen is still unknown. This entry belongs to a study of T cell responses to AZD1222 COVID-19 vaccine. Overall study findings and caveats: Unmutated regions of variants are reportedly targeted by nearly half of spike-specific TCRs. Spike-specific TCR breadth and depth both grew after two AZD1222 doses.

Here immunoSEQ multiplex PCR was the method, and the copy in TCRdb shows in-frame clones only, minus some. The table lists more than 100,000 clones, more than 75% of them singletons, with less than 4% in the top ten. With V trimmed by 4 bases and J by 9 bases, 20 bases remained unmatched. The germline CDR1 and CDR2 sequences are SNHLY and FYNNEI. The CDR3 loop spans 18 amino acids. This receptor was identified in an adult in good health. Sequenced material: peripheral blood, taken on day 0 of AZD1222 vaccination. This sequence joins TRBV2 and TRBJ1-5, with 8 bases matching TRBD1. This chain's CDR3 is CASSGWGQGASFLRPQHF. The CDR3 DNA reads as TGTGCCAGCAGTGGGTGGGGGCAGGGGGCTTCCTTTTTGAGGCCCCAGCATTTT.